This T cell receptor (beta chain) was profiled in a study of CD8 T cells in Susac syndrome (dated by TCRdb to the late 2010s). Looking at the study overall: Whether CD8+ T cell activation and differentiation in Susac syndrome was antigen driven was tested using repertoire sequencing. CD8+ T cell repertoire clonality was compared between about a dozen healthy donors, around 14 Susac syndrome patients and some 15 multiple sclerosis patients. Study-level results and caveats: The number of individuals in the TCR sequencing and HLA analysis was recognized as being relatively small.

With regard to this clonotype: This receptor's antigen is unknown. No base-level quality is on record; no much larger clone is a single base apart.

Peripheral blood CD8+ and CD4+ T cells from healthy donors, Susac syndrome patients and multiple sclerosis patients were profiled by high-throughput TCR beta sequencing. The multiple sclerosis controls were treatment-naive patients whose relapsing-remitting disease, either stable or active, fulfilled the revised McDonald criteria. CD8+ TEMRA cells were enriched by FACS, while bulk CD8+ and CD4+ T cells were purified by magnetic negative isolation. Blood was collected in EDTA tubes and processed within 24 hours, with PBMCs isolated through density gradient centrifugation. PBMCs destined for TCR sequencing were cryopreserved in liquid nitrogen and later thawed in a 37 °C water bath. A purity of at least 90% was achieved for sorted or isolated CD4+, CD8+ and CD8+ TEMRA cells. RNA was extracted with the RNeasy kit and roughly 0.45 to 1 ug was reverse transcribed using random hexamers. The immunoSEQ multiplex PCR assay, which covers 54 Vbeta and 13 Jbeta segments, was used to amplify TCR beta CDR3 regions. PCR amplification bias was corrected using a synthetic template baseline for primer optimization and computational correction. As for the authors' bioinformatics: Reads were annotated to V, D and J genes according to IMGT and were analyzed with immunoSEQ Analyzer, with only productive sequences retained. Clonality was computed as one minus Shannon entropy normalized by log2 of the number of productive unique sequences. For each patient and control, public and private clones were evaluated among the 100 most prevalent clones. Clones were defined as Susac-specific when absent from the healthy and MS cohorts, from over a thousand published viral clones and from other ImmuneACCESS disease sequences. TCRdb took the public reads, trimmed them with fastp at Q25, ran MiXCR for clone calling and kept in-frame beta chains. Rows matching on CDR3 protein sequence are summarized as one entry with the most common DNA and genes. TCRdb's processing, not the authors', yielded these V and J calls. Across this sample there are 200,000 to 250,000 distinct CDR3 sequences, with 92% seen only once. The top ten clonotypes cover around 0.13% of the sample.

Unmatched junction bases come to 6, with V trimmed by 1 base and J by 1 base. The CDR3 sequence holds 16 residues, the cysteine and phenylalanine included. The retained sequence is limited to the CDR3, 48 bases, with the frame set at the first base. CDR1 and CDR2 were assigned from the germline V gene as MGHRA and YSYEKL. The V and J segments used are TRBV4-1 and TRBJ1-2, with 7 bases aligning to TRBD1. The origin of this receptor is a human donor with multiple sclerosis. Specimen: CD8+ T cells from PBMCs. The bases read TGCGCCAGCAGCCAAGGTCGGGACAGTTTTAACTATGGCTACACCTTC. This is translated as CASSQGRDSFNYGYTF.